The entry that follows covers one TCR beta chain sequence. The entry originates in a study of radiation and T cells in renal cell carcinoma. The CDR3 is 15 residues long. V lost 2 bases, J lost 7 bases, and 18 bases lay in between. Looked up from germline, CDR1 is SGHAT and CDR2 is FQNNGV. Produced via immunoSEQ multiplex PCR; TCRdb's table is partial and in-frame only. The sample contains about 100,000 clones, approximately 82% of which appear only once. Stated time point: blood 4 weeks post-SBRT, at nephrectomy. Treatment described: 15 Gy SBRT to primary tumor, nephrectomy 4 weeks later. Nephrectomy followed 15 Gy stereotactic body radiation by 4 weeks. Serial blood draws occurred at baseline and 2 and 4 weeks post-SBRT.

This TCR was recovered from a man in his 60s with renal cell carcinoma. The J gene is TRBJ2-7, the V gene TRBV11-2, with TRBD1 as a possible D gene (6 bases). The sequences come from blood, collected from a patient whose treatment included radiotherapy and nephrectomy. In DNA, the CDR3 is TGTGCCAGCAGCTTACTGGGGACATACAGAAGGGAGCAGTACTTC. As protein: CASSLLGTYRREQYF.